This TCR beta chain is drawn from a study of patients and donors after allogeneic stem cell transplantation. The sample holds many counts of this clonotype. MiXCR, applied by TCRdb to the RT-PCR reads, yields one record per CDR3 protein. The table shows about 230,000 distinct CDR3 sequences, with 13% to 15% occurring only once. The sample comprised blood, either unsorted or a sorted T cell fraction (not recorded which). This clonotype was sampled from a human donor who was either an allogeneic HSCT recipient or a stem cell or donor lymphocyte infusion donor (not recorded which). It is not recorded whose cells these are; they may come from a transplant donor.

CDR3 DNA sequence: TGTGCCAGCAGCTCCCAGGGGTCTCTGTGGCAAGAGACCCAGTACTTC. Its translation is CASSSQGSLWQETQYF. The chain joins TRBV7-9 to TRBJ2-5, with D perhaps TRBD1 (6 bases). This CDR3 has 16 amino acids. Between the trimmed V and J ends, which lost 4 bases and 2 bases, there was a span of 17 bases. Germline-derived CDR1 and CDR2 are SEHNR and FQNEAQ (reference sequence).